One sample yielded the 26 T cell receptor beta chains listed below, sequenced in a study of T cells in women clearing cervical HPV infection. Generated by immunoSEQ multiplex PCR, the TCRdb table keeps only in-frame clones and is missing some. In total, the table holds 20,000 to 25,000 clones. The material sequenced was blood buffy coat. The receptors originated from a woman aged 18 to 75 with a cervical HPV16 infection that either progressed to CIN3+ or cleared (not recorded which).

About this clone itself: The read gets to within 3 residues of the CDR3 end, and the germline J gene fills in the rest. This sequence joins TRBV2 and TRBJ1-2; D remains unclear. Germline values: CDR1 SNHLY, CDR2 FYNNEI. The CDR3 covers 15 residues. CDR3 DNA (partial): TGTGCCAGCAGTGGGGGTAGCGGGAAGGCAGATACC. Its translation is CASSGGSGKADT. The CDR3 as a whole reads CASSGGSGKADTYTF.

Worth noting for this clone: The read is 3 residues too short to cover the CDR3 end, so that end is filled in from the germline J gene. This rearrangement joins TRBV18 to TRBJ2-4, with 7 positions matching TRBD1. The CDR3 has 15 amino acids. The germline gives CDR1 KGHSH, CDR2 LQKENI. CDR3 DNA (partial): TGTGCCAGCTCGCCCCGACAGGGAAGTATCTATGGT. It specifies CASSPRQGSIYG. The whole CDR3 region reads CASSPRQGSIYGQYF.

In the case of this clone: The CDR3 end falls 3 residues outside the read, so it is completed with the germline J gene. The V and J genes are TRBV7-6 and TRBJ2-1, with TRBD2 matching 10 bases. The CDR3 loop spans 18 amino acids. The germline V gene encodes CDR1 SGHVS and CDR2 FNYEAQ. The trim removed 0 bases at V and 0 bases at J, leaving 5 bases unmatched. The sequenced CDR3 bases are TGTGCCAGCAGCTTAGCCCGACTAGCGGGTGACTCCTACAATGAG. This gives the protein CASSLARLAGDSYNE. The whole CDR3 is CASSLARLAGDSYNEQFF.

Concerning this clone: The read comes to an end 3 residues before the CDR3 does, leaving the germline J gene to fill in the end. V and J are TRBV18 and TRBJ1-2; D not certain. CDR1 and CDR2 (germline): KGHSH, LQKENI. The CDR3 runs 17 residues. The covered CDR3 bases are TGTGCCAGCTCACCCCTGGATCCGACTAGCGGGAGGAGCGAC. Translation gives CASSPLDPTSGRSD. The full CDR3 protein reads CASSPLDPTSGRSDYTF. Using reference TRBV18 and TRBJ1-2 for the parts outside the CDR3, the full variable domain is NAGVMQNPRHLVRRRGQEARLRCSPMKGHSHVYWYRQLPEEGLKFMVYLQKENIIDESGMPKERFSAEFPKEGPSILRIQQVVRGDSAAYFCASSPLDPTSGRSDYTFGSGTRLTVV.

As regards this clone: The sequenced fragment ends 3 residues before the CDR3 boundary, so the rest is inferred from the germline J gene. The chain combines TRBV6-2 or TRBV6-3 with TRBJ1-5; 7 positions match TRBD1. Germline V lookup: CDR1 MNHEY, CDR2 SVGEGT. The CDR3 has 14 residues. J gave up 6 bases and V 6 bases, and 8 bases lay outside the gene matches. Here the CDR3 reads CASRLTGEGQPQHF. Partial CDR3 DNA: TGTGCCAGCAGACTTACAGGGGAGGGTCAGCCC.

On this clone: The read comes to an end 3 residues before the CDR3 does, leaving the germline J gene to fill in the end. The chain has TRBV20-1 and TRBJ2-3; 8 positions match TRBD2. CDR1 and CDR2 from the germline V gene are DFQATT and SNEGSKA (reference sequence). The trim removed 0 bases at V and 4 bases at J, leaving 18 bases unmatched. The CDR3 runs to 19 residues. The CDR3 bases that were read are TGCAGTGCTAGAGATCGGGGAGCGTTCGGGAGGGAGGCGGCAGATACG. This codes for CSARDRGAFGREAADT. The CDR3, in full, reads CSARDRGAFGREAADTQYF.

The CDR3 loop reads CASSPQTGYGYTF. The sequenced part of the CDR3 DNA is TGTGCCAGCAGCCCCCAGACTGGCTATGGC. The chain carries TRBV11-2 and TRBJ1-2; D gene unclear. The read finishes 3 residues shy of the CDR3 end, and the germline J gene is used to complete it. The V end lost 5 bases, the J end lost 4 bases, and 11 bases lay between the germline ends. Germline V gene sequence: CDR1 SGHAT, CDR2 FQNNGV. This CDR3 spans 13 amino acids.

Regarding this clone: The read halts 3 residues ahead of the CDR3 end, with the missing end drawn from the germline J gene. The rearrangement links TRBV18 to TRBJ2-1; 13 bases line up with TRBD2. The ends lost 1 base at V and 4 bases at J; junction bases unmatched: 1. Germline V CDR1 and CDR2: KGHSH, LQKENI. The CDR3 is 16 residues long. The part of the CDR3 DNA that was read is TGTGCCAGCTCACCACAACTAGCGGGAGGGTACAATGAG. As protein: CASSPQLAGGYNE. The full CDR3 is CASSPQLAGGYNEQFF. Full variable domain (remainder filled in from reference TRBV18 and TRBJ2-1): NAGVMQNPRHLVRRRGQEARLRCSPMKGHSHVYWYRQLPEEGLKFMVYLQKENIIDESGMPKERFSAEFPKEGPSILRIQQVVRGDSAAYFCASSPQLAGGYNEQFFGPGTRLTVL.

About this clone itself: The observed sequence ends 3 residues before the CDR3 terminus, with the missing tail filled in from the germline J gene. This chain uses TRBV28 with TRBJ1-6; perhaps TRBD1 as D (6 bases). The CDR3 is 17 residues long. V dropped 2 bases and J dropped 8 bases, with 19 bases sitting between them. Germline V lookup: CDR1 MDHEN, CDR2 SYDVKM. CDR3 region: CASSLGPRGRDHSPLHF. The DNA read from the CDR3 is TGTGCCAGCAGTTTAGGGCCCAGGGGTCGGGATCATTCACCC.

In regard to this clone: The CDR3 extends 3 residues past the end of the read, so its final part is completed from the germline J gene. The V gene is TRBV4-1, the J gene TRBJ1-2, with a tentative D call TRBD1 (5 bases). V lost 0 bases to trimming and J lost 2 bases, with 10 bases between them. CDR3 length: 15 residues. Looked up from germline, CDR1 is MGHRA and CDR2 is YSYEKL. Incomplete CDR3 DNA: TGCGCCAGCAGCCAAGATGGGCAGGGCAACTATGGC. It is translated as CASSQDGQGNYG. The CDR3 in full is CASSQDGQGNYGYTF.

Worth noting for this clone: The CDR3 end is not reached by the read, which stops 3 residues before it; the germline J gene fills it in. The V and J genes are TRBV4-1 and TRBJ2-7; 8 bases match TRBD2. The CDR3 consists of 15 residues. The J segment lost 1 base and the V segment lost 5 bases, leaving 7 bases of the junction unmatched. Per germline, CDR1 MGHRA and CDR2 YSYEKL. Partial CDR3 DNA: TGCGCCAGCAGCTACTCTAGCGGGCCATCCTACGAG. As protein: CASSYSSGPSYE. The CDR3 as a whole reads CASSYSSGPSYEQYF.

Remarks on this clone: The CDR3 goes on 3 residues after the read ends, and that part is filled in from the germline J gene. The chain combines TRBV7-3 with TRBJ2-3, with D possibly matching TRBD1 (6 bases). V was cut by 5 bases and J by 3 bases, with 9 bases left in between. The germline CDR1 and CDR2 sequences are SGHTA and FQGTGA. The CDR3 is made up of 13 amino acids. The CDR3 sequence: CASSLQGTDTQYF. Incomplete CDR3 DNA: TGTGCCAGCAGCCTACAGGGTACAGATACG.

About this clone itself: The observed sequence ends 3 residues before the CDR3 terminus, with the missing tail filled in from the germline J gene. The chain recombines TRBV20-1 with TRBJ1-6, with TRBD1 matching 7 bases. Germline V gene data show CDR1 as DFQATT and CDR2 as SNEGSKA (reference sequence). J lost 7 bases, V lost 1 base, and 4 bases had no gene match. This CDR3 is 14 amino acids long. The CDR3 region is CSARVIQGNSPLHF. The covered CDR3 bases are TGCAGTGCTAGAGTGATACAGGGGAATTCACCC.

Concerning this clone: The CDR3 end lies 3 residues beyond the end of the read and is filled in from the germline J gene. V is TRBV7-2 and J is TRBJ2-3; no firm D call. This CDR3 region has 13 residues. Germline V lookup: CDR1 SGHTA, CDR2 FQGNSA. The V end lost 1 base, the J end lost 4 bases, and 6 bases lay between the germline ends. The part of the CDR3 DNA that was read is TGTGCCAGCAGCTTAGTAGTATCAGATACG. Its translation is CASSLVVSDT. The full CDR3 protein is CASSLVVSDTQYF.

A remark on this clone: The read ends 3 residues shy of where the CDR3 ends; the end is completed using the germline J gene. The chain recombines TRBV5-5 with TRBJ2-3; D gene uncertain. The CDR3 has 15 amino acids. V lost 5 bases and J lost 0, with 13 bases in between. CDR1 and CDR2 from the germline V gene are SGHKS and YYEKEE (reference sequence). The sequenced part of the CDR3 DNA is TGTGCCAGCAGTCCTAAGCTATATAGCACAGATACG. This translates into CASSPKLYSTDT. The CDR3 reads in full as CASSPKLYSTDTQYF.

As to this clone: The read is 3 residues too short to cover the CDR3 end, so that end is filled in from the germline J gene. The chain combines TRBV20-1 with TRBJ2-3, with TRBD1 identical over 8 bases. Germline V gives CDR1 DFQATT, CDR2 SNEGSKA (reference sequence). The CDR3 extends over 14 amino acids. The CDR3: CSALDRATQETQYF. The part of the CDR3 DNA that was read is TGCAGTGCTTTGGACAGGGCGACACAAGAGACG.

As regards this clone: From the germline J gene comes the end of the CDR3, since the read stops 3 residues before it. J is TRBJ2-2 and V is TRBV7-3, with a weak D call TRBD2 (5 bases). V was pared by 6 bases and J by 7 bases, with 12 bases between. The germline V gene encodes CDR1 SGHTA and CDR2 FQGTGA. This CDR3 has 13 amino acids. The sequenced CDR3 bases are TGTGCCAGCAGGCAGCTAGCCCACGGGGAG. This codes for CASRQLAHGE. The CDR3 in full is CASRQLAHGELFF.

Notes on this clone: The read stops 3 residues short of the end of the CDR3; the missing end is completed from the germline J gene. J is TRBJ1-5 and V is TRBV18; D remains unclear. The V and J ends lost 3 bases and 8 bases respectively, with 8 bases between them. Germline V gives CDR1 KGHSH, CDR2 LQKENI. CDR3 size: 12 residues. The CDR3 bases that were read are TGTGCCAGCTCACCGCTCGGTGAGCCC. Its protein product is CASSPLGEP. From start to end, the CDR3 is CASSPLGEPQHF.

Note on this clone: The read terminates 3 residues before the CDR3 end, so the remaining end is supplied by the germline J gene. This chain connects TRBV20-1 to TRBJ2-3, with D unclear. In germline, CDR1 is DFQATT, CDR2 SNEGSKA (reference sequence). Trimming stripped 0 bases from V and 0 bases from J, with 10 bases between. CDR3 length: 15 residues. The DNA read from the CDR3 is TGCAGTGCTAGAGATTTAAGGTCGAGCACAGATACG. Its translation is CSARDLRSSTDT. The entire CDR3 reads CSARDLRSSTDTQYF.

In the case of this clone: The CDR3 end lies 3 residues beyond the end of the read and is filled in from the germline J gene. The chain carries TRBV11-1 and TRBJ2-1; TRBD2 aligns across 14 bases. With 6 bases clipped from V and 8 bases from J, the junction kept 6 bases outside the gene matches. This CDR3 is built from 15 residues. Germline assignment: CDR1 SGHAT and CDR2 FQDESV (reference sequence). The CDR3: CASSPGTSGSDEQFF. The CDR3 DNA, read in part, is TGTGCCAGCAGTCCCGGGACTAGCGGGAGTGATGAG.

As regards this clone: Read coverage stops 3 residues before the CDR3 terminus; the germline J gene supplies the remainder. The V call is TRBV6-2 or TRBV6-3, the J call TRBJ2-1, with 11 bases matching TRBD2. In germline, CDR1 is MNHEY, CDR2 SVGEGT. Trimming removed 6 bases from V and 5 bases from J; junction bases left unmatched: 6. The CDR3 spans 15 residues. The CDR3 DNA, read in part, is TGTGCCAGCAGACCCGGGACTAGCGGAGACAATGAG. Protein sequence: CASRPGTSGDNE. The CDR3, in full, reads CASRPGTSGDNEQFF.

Note on this clone: The read finishes 3 residues shy of the CDR3 end, and the germline J gene is used to complete it. The V and J genes are TRBV19 and TRBJ1-2, with 8 bases aligning to TRBD1. V was clipped by 5 bases and J by 0 bases; unmatched bases: 11. CDR1 is LNHDA and CDR2 is SQIVND in the germline V gene (reference sequence). The CDR3 is 17 residues long. The part of the CDR3 DNA that was read is TGTGCCAGTAGTGGGACAGGTGTTGTGCGGCCTAACTATGGC. Translated, it gives CASSGTGVVRPNYG. The entire CDR3 protein reads CASSGTGVVRPNYGYTF.

Concerning this clone: Sequencing ends 3 residues short of the CDR3 end; the germline J gene provides the rest. The chain has TRBV7-9 and TRBJ2-3; perhaps TRBD2 as D (5 bases). This CDR3 is 14 amino acids long. The germline CDR1 and CDR2 sequences are SEHNR and FQNEAQ (reference sequence). The CDR3 DNA, read in part, is TGTGCCAGCAGCTTAGACGGGGTCGGAGAGACG. It is translated as CASSLDGVGET. The whole CDR3 protein is CASSLDGVGETQYF.

Its frequency marks this clone as medium-sized (0.01 to 0.1%). From the germline J gene comes the end of the CDR3, since the read stops 3 residues before it. The V and J genes are TRBV18 and TRBJ2-3; D possibly corresponds to TRBD2 (6 bases). Germline V CDR1 and CDR2: KGHSH, LQKENI. Deletions cut 6 bases from V and 2 bases from J, with 15 bases between. CDR3 size: 15 residues. The CDR3 sequence: CASSPLAGHTDTQYF. CDR3 DNA, as far as it was read: TGTGCCAGCTCCCCTTTGGCGGGGCACACAGATACG.

As concerns this clone: The CDR3 end is not reached by the read, which stops 3 residues before it; the germline J gene fills it in. The chain joins TRBV7-2 to TRBJ2-5; 8 bases are a match to TRBD1. The germline V gene encodes CDR1 SGHTA and CDR2 FQGNSA. Unmatched junction bases numbered 8, after V lost 0 bases and J lost 5 bases. CDR3 length equals 16 residues. This CDR3 reads CASSLARTGYGETQYF. The sequenced CDR3 bases are TGTGCCAGCAGCTTAGCCCGGACAGGGTACGGGGAGACC. Full variable domain (outside the CDR3, taken from reference TRBV7-2 and TRBJ2-5): GAGVSQSPSNKVTEKGKDVELRCDPISGHTALYWYRQSLGQGLEFLIYFQGNSAPDKSGLPSDRFSAERTGGSVSTLTIQRTQQEDSAVYLCASSLARTGYGETQYFGPGTRLLVL.

Concerning this clone: Read sequence stops 3 residues before the CDR3 end, and the germline J gene provides the missing end. The rearrangement uses TRBV30 and TRBJ1-4; 9 bases line up with TRBD1. CDR1 and CDR2 (germline): GTSNPN, SVGIG (reference sequence). This CDR3 spans 15 amino acids. CDR3 region: CACSLRTGANSPLFF. The covered CDR3 bases are TGTGCCTGTTCGCTTAGGACAGGGGCTAATTCACCA.